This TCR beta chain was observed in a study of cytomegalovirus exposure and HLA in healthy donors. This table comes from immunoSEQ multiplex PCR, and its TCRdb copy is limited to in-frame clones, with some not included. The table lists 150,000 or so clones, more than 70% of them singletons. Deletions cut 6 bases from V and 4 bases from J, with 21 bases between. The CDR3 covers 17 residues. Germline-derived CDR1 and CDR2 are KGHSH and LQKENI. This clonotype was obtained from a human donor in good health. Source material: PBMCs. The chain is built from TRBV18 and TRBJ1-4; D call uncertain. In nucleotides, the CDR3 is TGTGCCAGCTCGCCCGACTTTAGGACGGACTTTAATGAAAAACTGTTTTTT. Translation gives CASSPDFRTDFNEKLFF.